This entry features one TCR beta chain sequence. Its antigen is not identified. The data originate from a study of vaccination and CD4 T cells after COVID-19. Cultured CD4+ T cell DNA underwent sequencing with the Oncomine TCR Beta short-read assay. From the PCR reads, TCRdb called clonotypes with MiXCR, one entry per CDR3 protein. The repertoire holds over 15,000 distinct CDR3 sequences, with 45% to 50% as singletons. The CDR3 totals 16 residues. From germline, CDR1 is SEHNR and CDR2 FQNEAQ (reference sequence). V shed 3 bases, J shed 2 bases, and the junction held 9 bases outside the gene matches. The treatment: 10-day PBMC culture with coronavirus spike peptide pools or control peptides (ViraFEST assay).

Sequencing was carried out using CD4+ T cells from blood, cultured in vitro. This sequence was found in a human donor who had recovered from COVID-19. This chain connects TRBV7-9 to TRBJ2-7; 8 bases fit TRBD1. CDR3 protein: CASSFPDRGVTYEQYF. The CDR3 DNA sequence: TGTGCCAGCAGCTTCCCTGACAGGGGAGTAACCTACGAGCAGTACTTC.